These 23 T cell receptor beta chains came from one sample sequenced in a study of blood T cell repertoires in COVID-19. Method: immunoSEQ multiplex PCR; TCRdb's copy keeps in-frame clones and lacks some. The table lists around 30,000 clones, about nine tenths of them singletons. The sequencing sample was made of peripheral blood. Receptor source: a man between 60 and 75 years old with acute or convalescent COVID-19.

The CDR3: CASSDRSGGQETQYF. The CDR3 DNA reads as TGTGCCAGCAGCGACCGTAGCGGGGGCCAAGAGACCCAGTACTTC. This sequence joins TRBV9 and TRBJ2-5, with 9 bases matching TRBD2. The junction had 4 bases not matched to a gene; V was cut back by 3 bases and J by 1 base. CDR3 length: 15 amino acids. CDR1 is SGDLS, CDR2 YYNGEE, per germline. Together with reference TRBV9 and TRBJ2-5, the CDR3 gives the full variable domain: DSGVTQTPKHLITATGQRVTLRCSPRSGDLSVYWYQQSLDQGLQFLIQYYNGEERAKGNILERFSAQQFPDLHSELNLSSLELGDSALYFCASSDRSGGQETQYFGPGTRLLVL.

The chain employs TRBV14 and TRBJ1-4; 9 nucleotides agree with TRBD1. The V and J ends lost 2 bases and 13 bases, in that order; junction bases with no gene match: 35. This CDR3 has 23 amino acids. CDR1 is SGHDN and CDR2 is FVKESK in the germline V gene. DNA for the CDR3: TGTGCCAGCAGCCAATATCGTACAGGGGGCATAGGACCCGGACAGACCAATCACAGGGGACTGTTTTTT. It codes for CASSQYRTGGIGPGQTNHRGLFF.

The chain employs TRBV7-7 and TRBJ2-3, with 8 bases that match TRBD2. Germline loops: CDR1 SSHAT, CDR2 FNYEAQ (reference sequence). The CDR3 is 16 residues long. V shed 5 bases and J 5 bases; nucleotides not matched to a gene: 12. For the CDR3, the DNA is TGTGCCAGCAGCCAGGGCGGGACTAGGAATGGAGATACGCAGTATTTT. This translates into CASSQGGTRNGDTQYF.

The chain couples TRBV6-1 to TRBJ2-3, with unresolved D. Between the trimmed V and J ends, which lost 2 bases and 2 bases, there was a span of 11 bases. The CDR3 is 15 amino acids. The germline V gene has CDR1 MNHNS and CDR2 SASEGT. Here the CDR3 DNA reads TGTGCCAGCAGTGAAAGAGGCACCCTCACAGATACGCAGTATTTT. Protein sequence: CASSERGTLTDTQYF.

The V gene is TRBV7-2, the J gene TRBJ2-3; weak D call: TRBD1 (6 bases). Germline-derived CDR1 and CDR2 are SGHTA and FQGNSA. Trimming removed 2 bases from V and 2 bases from J, with 11 bases in between. The CDR3 has 15 amino acids. For the CDR3, the DNA is TGTGCCAGCAGCTTACAACAGGGTACCACAGATACGCAGTATTTT. Residues: CASSLQQGTTDTQYF. Full variable domain (missing parts from reference TRBV7-2 and TRBJ2-3): GAGVSQSPSNKVTEKGKDVELRCDPISGHTALYWYRQSLGQGLEFLIYFQGNSAPDKSGLPSDRFSAERTGGSVSTLTIQRTQQEDSAVYLCASSLQQGTTDTQYFGPGTRLTVL.

This clone appeared once. This chain uses TRBV7-9 with TRBJ2-7; no reliable D call. The CDR3 sequence is 12 residues long. Trimming pared 4 bases from V and 0 bases from J, leaving 4 bases between. CDR1 is SEHNR and CDR2 is FQNEAQ in the germline V gene (reference sequence). The CDR3 region has the DNA TGTGCCAGCAGCTCGGTCTCCTACGAGCAGTACGTC. Protein: CASSSVSYEQYV.

The chain couples TRBV7-9 to TRBJ1-2, with 8 bases lining up with TRBD1. The germline V gene has CDR1 SEHNR and CDR2 FQNEAQ (reference sequence). V lost 0 bases to trimming and J lost 4 bases; unmatched junction nucleotides: 4. This CDR3 contains 15 residues. The CDR3 protein is CASSLASDRGYGYTF. The CDR3 bases are TGTGCCAGCAGCTTAGCAAGTGACAGGGGCTATGGCTACACCTTC.

V is TRBV6-5 and J is TRBJ1-6; 7 positions agree with TRBD1. After removal of 3 bases from V and 6 bases from J, the junction contained 5 bases not matched to a gene. CDR1 is MNHEY, CDR2 SVGAGI, per germline. The CDR3 sequence is 15 residues long. The CDR3 nucleotides are TGTGCCAGCAGTTATGGAAGGGACAGTAATTCACCCCTCCACTTT. This translates into CASSYGRDSNSPLHF.

V is TRBV11-1 and J is TRBJ2-1; 13 bases are a match to TRBD2. The CDR3 runs 14 residues. Trimming removed 1 base from V and 9 bases from J; junction bases left unmatched: 0. Per germline, CDR1 SGHAT and CDR2 FQDESV (reference sequence). CDR3 region: CASSLGTSGSEQFF. The CDR3 nucleotides are TGTGCCAGCAGCTTAGGGACTAGCGGGAGTGAGCAGTTCTTC.

The chain carries TRBV7-3 and TRBJ2-3, with 12 positions matching TRBD2. The CDR3 runs 16 residues. V lost 4 bases, J lost 3 bases, and 5 bases stayed unmatched. The germline V gene has CDR1 SGHTA and CDR2 FQGTGA. The CDR3 spells CASSSNLAGGTDTQYF. Written as DNA, the CDR3 is TGTGCCAGCAGCTCGAATCTAGCGGGAGGGACAGATACGCAGTATTTT.

The chain couples TRBV6-1 to TRBJ2-1; 7 bases are a match to TRBD1. The CDR3 is 16 amino acids. Losses at the gene ends were 3 bases for V and 6 bases for J; bases not matched to a gene: 11. CDR1 is MNHNS and CDR2 is SASEGT in the germline V gene. This CDR3 reads CASSDLGGARGNEQFF. In DNA form, the CDR3 reads TGTGCCAGCAGTGACCTAGGGGGCGCAAGGGGCAATGAGCAGTTCTTC.

The V and J genes are TRBV5-8 and TRBJ1-5; TRBD1 is a possible D gene (5 bases). V lost 4 bases to trimming and J lost 2 bases, with 16 bases between them. CDR1 SGHTS and CDR2 YDEGEE come from the germline V gene. The CDR3 is 16 amino acids. CDR3 sequence reads: CASSPRGGGGNQPQHF. The CDR3 DNA reads as TGTGCCAGCAGCCCACGGGGGGGAGGCGGCAATCAGCCCCAGCATTTT.

The chain has TRBV6-1 and TRBJ2-7; the D is unclear. Germline CDR1 MNHNS, CDR2 SASEGT. This CDR3 spans 12 amino acids. V lost 1 base and J 9 bases, leaving 10 bases between the germline ends. The CDR3 spells CASSEVVPGQYF. As DNA, the CDR3 is TGTGCCAGCAGTGAAGTAGTTCCGGGGCAGTACTTC.

To note about this clone: No DNA is shown, since the ends of the CDR3 on it are uncertain; the CDR3 is the one TCRdb lists. The chain has TRBV2 and TRBJ2-2; the table calls TRBD2, which could not be checked here. Including both end residues, the CDR3 is 14 amino acids long. Germline V gives CDR1 SNHLY, CDR2 FYNNEI. CDR3 loop: CASNSGLRAGELFF.

The CDR3 reads CASSSGDREETQYF. For the CDR3, the DNA is TGTGCCAGCAGCTCGGGCGACAGGGAAGAGACCCAGTACTTC. This rearrangement joins TRBV11-2 to TRBJ2-5; 7 bases map to TRBD1. The CDR3 is made up of 14 amino acids. CDR1 SGHAT and CDR2 FQNNGV come from the germline V gene. Trimming took 4 bases from V and 3 from J; bases not matched to a gene: 5.

The rearrangement links TRBV6-5 to TRBJ1-3; TRBD1 might be the D (5 bases). Germline V gene sequence: CDR1 MNHEY, CDR2 SVGAGI. The CDR3 runs 14 residues. V lost 4 bases, J lost 7 bases, and 14 bases lay in between. This CDR3 is CASSFTGGGNTIYF. For the CDR3, the DNA is TGTGCCAGCAGTTTTACGGGGGGTGGTAACACCATATATTTT.

This clone was detected once. This rearrangement joins TRBV20-1 to TRBJ1-1; D gene unclear. V lost 6 bases and J 1 base, leaving 6 bases between the germline ends. Germline CDR1 and CDR2: DFQATT and SNEGSKA (reference sequence). The CDR3 spans 11 residues. The CDR3 reads CSAPGNTEAFF. The CDR3 region has the DNA TGCAGTGCCCCCGGGAACACTGAAGCTTTCTTT.

The V and J genes are TRBV18 and TRBJ2-2, with 8 positions matching TRBD1. The J segment lost 1 base and the V segment lost 6 bases, leaving 10 bases of the junction unmatched. CDR1 and CDR2 (germline): KGHSH, LQKENI. This CDR3 spans 17 amino acids. CDR3 in DNA: TGTGCCAGCTCTCCCGACAGGGGACTGCTGAACACCGGGGAGCTGTTTTTT. Translation: CASSPDRGLLNTGELFF.

The chain uses TRBV5-1 and TRBJ1-6, with 11 bases that match TRBD1. J gave up 2 bases and V 3 bases, and 1 base lay outside the gene matches. The germline V gene encodes CDR1 SGHRS and CDR2 YFSETQ. The CDR3 spans 16 residues. The DNA for the CDR3 is TGCGCCAGCAGCTCGGGACAGGGGGCCTATAATTCACCCCTCCACTTT. Its protein is CASSSGQGAYNSPLHF.

The V gene is TRBV10-3, the J gene TRBJ1-1; D is ambiguous. Germline CDR1 is ENHRY and CDR2 is SYGVKD. CDR3 size: 13 residues. Trimming left V 4 bases short and J 3 bases short, with 9 bases between. DNA of the CDR3: TGTGCCATCAGTGTGAGCCAGGACACTGAAGCTTTCTTT. This encodes CAISVSQDTEAFF.

The chain has TRBV5-1 and TRBJ2-1; 12 bases fit TRBD2. CDR3 length: 16 amino acids. Germline V CDR1 and CDR2: SGHRS, YFSETQ. After removal of 4 bases from V and 4 bases from J, the junction contained 6 bases not matched to a gene. The CDR3 region has the DNA TGCGCCAGCAGCACCCTAGCGGGAGGGAGGTACAATGAGCAGTTCTTC. Translated: CASSTLAGGRYNEQFF.

V gene TRBV21-1 combines with J gene TRBJ2-7; whether TRBD1, the table's D call, matches the DNA was not checked. TRBV21-1 is assigned pseudogene status. This CDR3 contains 14 residues. In DNA, the CDR3 is TGTGCCAGCACCGTGGACAGGGTGGATTACGAGCAGTACTTC. Translating it yields CASTVDRVDYEQYF.

This chain links TRBV24-1 with TRBJ2-5, with D unresolved. The CDR3 consists of 13 residues. The V end was cut by 3 bases, the J end by 5 bases, with 9 bases between. Germline V gives CDR1 KGHDR, CDR2 SFDVKD. CDR3 sequence: CATSDTPLETQYF. The CDR3 nucleotides read TGTGCCACCAGTGATACCCCACTTGAGACCCAGTACTTC.